This T cell receptor beta chain was profiled in a study of blood T cell repertoires in COVID-19. Sequencing was performed with immunoSEQ multiplex PCR; in TCRdb, only in-frame clones are kept and a portion is missing. The sample consists of nearly 350,000 clones, almost 90% of them appearing once. The CDR3 has 15 residues. The chain employs TRBV21-1 and TRBJ2-7; the table's TRBD2 call for D was not verified on the DNA. TRBV21-1 is a recognized pseudogene. This clonotype was obtained from a woman aged 70-85 years with COVID-19, enrolled during active disease. The sample comprised peripheral blood. CDR3: CASSNKRNFSYEQYF. CDR3 bases: TGTGCCAGCAGCAATAAGAGAAACTTTTCCTACGAGCAGTACTTC.